These T cell receptor beta chains were read from a single sample in a study of Ad26.COV2.S vaccination and SARS-CoV-2 variants. Repertoires were generated with immunoSEQ multiplex PCR, while TCRdb's copy carries only in-frame clones and drops some. The sample yields roughly 300,000 clones, 70% to 90% seen once. Sample: peripheral blood, taken in a trial of Ad26.COV2.S vaccine versus placebo. The receptors were gathered from a person between 18 and 59 years old who received the Ad26.COV2.S COVID-19 vaccine or a placebo. CDR3s include the opening cysteine and the closing phenylalanine or tryptophan. A D gene is named only where the DNA matches it firmly. Size is omitted from some rows. Given values are once, few, many or a class for expanded clones.

j_call clone_size v_call d_call cdr3_aa cdr3_nt
TRBJ2-7 - TRBV6-5 TRBD2 CASSYSSGRLYEQYF TGTGCCAGCAGTTACTCTAGCGGGAGGTTGTACGAGCAGTACTTC
TRBJ2-2 - TRBV6-6 TRBD1 CASSNTGGYTGELFF TGTGCCAGCAGTAATACAGGGGGGTATACCGGGGAGCTGTTTTTT
TRBJ1-1 few TRBV9 - CASSVEGWEGTEAFF TGTGCCAGCAGCGTAGAAGGGTGGGAGGGCACTGAAGCTTTCTTT
TRBJ2-7 - TRBV5-6 - CASSLTGVEQYF TGTGCCAGCAGCTTGACGGGGGTCGAGCAGTACTTC
TRBJ2-1 - TRBV27 - CASSLTGYNEQFF TGTGCCAGCAGTTTGACTGGCTACAATGAGCAGTTCTTC
TRBJ2-7 - TRBV5-1 TRBD1 CASSFRGQGIREQYF TGCGCCAGCAGCTTCCGGGGACAGGGGATCCGCGAGCAGTACTTC
TRBJ2-1 - TRBV4-1 TRBD2 CASSQAGGSSYNEQFF TGCGCCAGCAGCCAGGCGGGAGGGAGCTCCTACAATGAGCAGTTCTTC
TRBJ2-7 once TRBV18 - CASSPTYRGHEQYF TGTGCCAGCTCACCTACATATAGGGGTCACGAGCAGTACTTC
TRBJ2-1 - TRBV6-6 TRBD1 CASSHRDRADNEQFF TGTGCCAGCAGTCACCGGGACAGGGCCGACAATGAGCAGTTCTTC
TRBJ1-2 few TRBV3-1/TRBV3-2 - CASKATGVYGYTF TGTGCCAGCAAAGCCACTGGGGTCTATGGCTACACCTTC
TRBJ2-5 many TRBV11-2 - CASSLGVGGAGETQYF TGTGCCAGCAGCTTAGGTGTTGGGGGGGCCGGAGAGACCCAGTACTTC
TRBJ2-3 - TRBV6-5 - CASSTAGYSTDTQYF TGTGCCAGCAGTACCGCCGGCTACTCCACAGATACGCAGTATTTT
TRBJ1-5 - TRBV2 - CASSETWYGNQPQHF TGTGCCAGCAGTGAAACGTGGTACGGCAATCAGCCCCAGCATTTT
TRBJ2-7 - TRBV5-1 TRBD1 CASSISTGISGEQYF TGCGCCAGCAGTATCTCGACAGGGATATCGGGGGAGCAGTACTTC
TRBJ1-1 - TRBV4-3 - CASSQESAKRTRAFF TGCGCCAGCAGCCAAGAGTCGGCTAAGAGGACGAGGGCTTTCTTT
TRBJ2-3 few TRBV9 TRBD2 CASSSQGSGGTDTQYF TGTGCCAGCAGCTCCCAAGGTAGCGGGGGCACAGATACGCAGTATTTT
TRBJ2-5 - TRBV6-2/TRBV6-3 TRBD2 CASSYDPLREGRETQYF TGTGCCAGCAGTTACGACCCCCTGCGGGAGGGCCGGGAGACCCAGTACTTC
TRBJ2-7 - TRBV7-8 - CASSLALRANEQYF TGTGCCAGCAGCTTAGCGCTCAGGGCCAACGAGCAGTACTTC
TRBJ2-7 - TRBV21-1 - CASSKVVESYEQYF TGTGCCAGCAGCAAAGTTGTGGAATCCTACGAGCAGTACTTC
TRBJ2-5 - TRBV25-1 - CASSEDGTGLQETQYF TGTGCCAGCAGTGAGGACGGGACGGGACTCCAAGAGACCCAGTACTTC
TRBJ1-2 many TRBV28 - CASSYGSAHIGSYGYTF TGTGCCAGCAGTTATGGCTCGGCACATATTGGTTCCTATGGCTACACCTTC
TRBJ1-5 - TRBV24-1 - CATSDQNQPQHF TGTGCCACCAGTGACCAGAATCAGCCCCAGCATTTT
TRBJ1-3 once TRBV4-3 - CASSQDKRRSGNTIYF TGCGCCAGCAGCCAAGATAAACGGCGGTCTGGAAACACCATATATTTT
TRBJ2-1 - TRBV18 - CASSQAYNEQFF TGTGCCAGCTCACAGGCATACAATGAGCAGTTCTTC
TRBJ2-7 - TRBV6-1 - CASSEAWGGEQYF TGTGCCAGCAGTGAAGCCTGGGGTGGCGAGCAGTACTTC
TRBJ1-1 - TRBV6-5 - CASRSLGGVTEAFF TGTGCCAGCAGGAGCTTAGGGGGGGTCACTGAAGCTTTCTTT
TRBJ1-6 - TRBV28 - CASSNRYGPYNSPLHF TGTGCCAGCAGCAACCGGTATGGGCCTTATAATTCACCCCTCCACTTT
TRBJ2-2 few TRBV5-1 TRBD1 CASSWTGETGELFF TGCGCCAGCAGCTGGACAGGGGAAACCGGGGAGCTGTTTTTT
TRBJ2-7 - TRBV5-6 - CASSLLGQSYEQYF TGTGCCAGCAGCTTGCTCGGACAGAGCTACGAGCAGTACTTC
TRBJ2-3 - TRBV28 - CASSFTRGSYTDTQYF TGTGCCAGCAGTTTTACCCGGGGGTCCTACACAGATACGCAGTATTTT
TRBJ2-5 - TRBV9 - CASRLQETQYF TGTGCCAGCAGGTTACAAGAGACCCAGTACTTC
TRBJ2-2 once TRBV14 - CASSPRGSSNTGELFF TGTGCCAGCAGCCCAAGGGGCAGTTCGAACACCGGGGAGCTGTTTTTT
TRBJ1-5 - TRBV11-2 TRBD1 CASSPGQGSQRNQPQHF TGTGCCAGCAGCCCTGGACAGGGTAGCCAACGCAATCAGCCCCAGCATTTT
TRBJ2-3 - TRBV2 - CASGSADTQYF TGTGCCAGCGGGAGTGCAGATACGCAGTATTTT
TRBJ2-7 - TRBV7-9 - CASSPGGTLSYEQYF TGTGCCAGCAGCCCCGGGGGGACACTATCCTACGAGCAGTACTTC
TRBJ1-2 - TRBV4-3 - CASSQDLRSRSYGYTF TGCGCCAGCAGCCAAGATCTGAGGTCCAGGAGTTATGGCTACACCTTC